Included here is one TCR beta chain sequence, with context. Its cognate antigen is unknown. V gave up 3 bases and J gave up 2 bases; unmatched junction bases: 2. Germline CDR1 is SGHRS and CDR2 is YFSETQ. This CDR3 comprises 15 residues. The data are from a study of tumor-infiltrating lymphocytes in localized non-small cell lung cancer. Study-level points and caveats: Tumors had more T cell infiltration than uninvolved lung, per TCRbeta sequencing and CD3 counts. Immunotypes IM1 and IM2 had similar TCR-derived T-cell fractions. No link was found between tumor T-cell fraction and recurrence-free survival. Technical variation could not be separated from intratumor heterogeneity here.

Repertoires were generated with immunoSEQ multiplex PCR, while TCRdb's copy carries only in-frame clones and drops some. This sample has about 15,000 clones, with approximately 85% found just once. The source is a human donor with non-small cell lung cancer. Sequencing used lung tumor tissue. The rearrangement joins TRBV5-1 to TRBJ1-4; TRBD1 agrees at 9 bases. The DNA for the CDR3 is TGCGCCAGCAGCTACACAGGGGGCACTAATGAAAAACTGTTTTTT. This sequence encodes CASSYTGGTNEKLFF.